The rows below give T cell receptor beta chains drawn from one sample of a study of blood T cell repertoires in COVID-19. Sequencing was performed with immunoSEQ multiplex PCR; in TCRdb, only in-frame clones are kept and a portion is missing. This table holds a few hundred thousand clones, 89% found once. Input material: PBMCs or T cells enriched from blood (not recorded which). Receptors were obtained from a woman between 40 and 50 years old who had recovered from COVID-19. CDR3s leave out the opening cysteine and the closing phenylalanine or tryptophan. A D gene is named only where the DNA matches it firmly.

length	V	D	CDR3
14	TRBV3-1/TRBV3-2	TRBD2	ASSQQKSEREGHEY
12	TRBV9	NA	ASSVGTANTEAF
10	TRBV10-2	NA	ASSEASGELF
13	TRBV27	NA	ASRGPGGGNQPQH
14	TRBV19	NA	ASSPGNEPGYDEQF
12	TRBV6-5	TRBD1	ASSFTGVGEKLF
14	TRBV5-6	TRBD1	ASSGFGTANQETQY
12	TRBV2	TRBD2	ASIGWTSGYEQY
12	TRBV9	TRBD1	ASSLGQENSPLH
14	TRBV5-5	NA	ATTVGGGVGDTEAF
12	TRBV2	TRBD2	ASTIAGEGYEQY